The rows below give T cell receptor beta chains drawn from one sample of a study of blood T cell repertoires in COVID-19. Clones were read by immunoSEQ multiplex PCR, and TCRdb kept only the in-frame ones, dropping some. The table shows tens of thousands of clones, with 70% to 85% occurring only once. The sample comprised peripheral blood. The receptors stem from a man in his 60s with active or convalescent COVID-19. Each CDR3 is given with its conserved first and last residue. The order of the fields is J gene, clone size, D gene, V gene, CDR3 DNA, CDR3 protein. D genes are given only for firm matches. Part of the rows lack a size; the others show once, few, many or a class for expanded clones.

>TRBJ1-3|NA|TRBD1|TRBV30
TGTGCCTGGAGTCGGGACAGGTCTGGAAACACCATATATTTT
CAWSRDRSGNTIYF
>TRBJ1-2|few|NA|TRBV27
TGTGCCAGCAGTTTGAGGGCAGAATCTAACTATGGCTACACCTTC
CASSLRAESNYGYTF
>TRBJ2-7|NA|TRBD1|TRBV7-3
TGTGCCAGCAGCACAACCCCGGGGGACAGGGAATACTTC
CASSTTPGDREYF
>TRBJ1-5|few|NA|TRBV5-4
TGTGCCAGCAGCTTGGCGGGGGGGGATCAGCCCCAGCATTTT
CASSLAGGDQPQHF
>TRBJ1-1|NA|NA|TRBV28
TGTGCCAGCAGTTTAACAGGGACCCTGGGAACTGAAGCTTTCTTT
CASSLTGTLGTEAFF
>TRBJ1-5|few|NA|TRBV19
TGTGCCAGTAGTATAGGACAGCACTCCAATCAGCCCCAGCATTTT
CASSIGQHSNQPQHF
>TRBJ2-5|few|TRBD1|TRBV3-1/TRBV3-2
TGTGCCAGCAGCTACAGGGGCGAGACCCAGTACTTC
CASSYRGETQYF
>TRBJ1-1|NA|NA|TRBV6-2/TRBV6-3
TGTGCCAGCAGTTACACGGGTTATACTGAAGCTTTCTTT
CASSYTGYTEAFF
>TRBJ1-1|NA|NA|TRBV3-1/TRBV3-2
TGTGCCAGCAGCCATGGCCAGGGTTTTGAAGCTTTCTTT
CASSHGQGFEAFF
>TRBJ2-5|few|TRBD1|TRBV6-1
TGTGCCAGCAGTGAGGACAGGTCGAGTTTGACCCAGTACTTC
CASSEDRSSLTQYF
>TRBJ2-3|NA|TRBD2|TRBV5-1
TGCGCCAGCAGCTTGGAGGTTGTTGGTAGCGGGGGGGATACGCAGTATTTT
CASSLEVVGSGGDTQYF
>TRBJ2-3|NA|TRBD2|TRBV5-4
TGTGCCAGCAGCCCTGGACTAGCGGATCGCACAGATACGCAGTATTTT
CASSPGLADRTDTQYF
>TRBJ2-1|NA|TRBD1|TRBV7-3
TGTGCCAGCAGCTTAAACCAGGGGGTTACTATTGAGCAGTTCTTC
CASSLNQGVTIEQFF
>TRBJ1-3|NA|NA|TRBV18
TGTGCCAGCTCACCGAACTTACTCTCTGGAAACACCATATATTTT
CASSPNLLSGNTIYF
>TRBJ1-2|NA|NA|TRBV23-1
TGCGCCAGCACGGTCTTAGGGGCTAACTATGGCTACACCTTC
CASTVLGANYGYTF
>TRBJ2-7|NA|TRBD1|TRBV29-1
TGCAGCGTTGAAGAGGACAGGGGCTACGAGCAGTACTTC
CSVEEDRGYEQYF
>TRBJ2-5|NA|TRBD2|TRBV7-9
TGTGCCAGCAGCTTAGTAGCGGGGGGGGAGACCCAGTACTTC
CASSLVAGGETQYF
>TRBJ2-7|NA|TRBD1|TRBV5-4
TGTGCCAGCAGCTTGTTCGGGACAGGGGGCGAGCAGTACTTC
CASSLFGTGGEQYF
>TRBJ2-5|NA|TRBD2|TRBV6-1
TGTGCCAGCAGTGTCGGACTAGCGGGGAACGGTGAGACCCAGTACTTC
CASSVGLAGNGETQYF
>TRBJ1-1|NA|TRBD1|TRBV28
TGTGCCAGCAGAACCGGGACAGGGGGTCCGAACACTGAAGCTTTCTTT
CASRTGTGGPNTEAFF
>TRBJ2-7|large|TRBD1|TRBV7-8
TGTGCCAGCAGCGAGGGACAGGCCTACGAGCAGTACTTC
CASSEGQAYEQYF
>TRBJ2-3|NA|NA|TRBV5-5
TGTGCCAGCAGCACAGCCACAGATACGCAGTATTTT
CASSTATDTQYF
>TRBJ1-2|NA|TRBD1|TRBV6-1
TGTGCCAGCAGTGAAGCCGCGACAGGGTCCCATGGCTACACCTTC
CASSEAATGSHGYTF
>TRBJ2-7|NA|NA|TRBV6-6
TGTGCCAGCAGCCCCGCAGCAGGGGCGCCCTTCTACGAGCAGTACTTC
CASSPAAGAPFYEQYF
>TRBJ1-5|NA|NA|TRBV27
TGTGCCAGCAGTAAGGGACACTTAGACAATCAGCCCCAGCATTTT
CASSKGHLDNQPQHF
>TRBJ1-1|NA|NA|TRBV30
TGTGCCTGGAGCCAGGGGATGAACACTGAAGCTTTCTTT
CAWSQGMNTEAFF
>TRBJ1-3|few|TRBD1|TRBV7-9
TGTGCCAGCAGCCAAACTACAGGGGTTGGCACCATATATTTT
CASSQTTGVGTIYF
>TRBJ1-2|NA|TRBD1|TRBV5-4
TGTGCCAGCAGCGCTCAGGGGGCGCGTGTCTATGGCTACACCTTC
CASSAQGARVYGYTF
>TRBJ2-7|medium-sized|NA|TRBV6-6
TGTGCCAGCAGTCCCGGGACACCCTCGGGCGAGCAGTACTTC
CASSPGTPSGEQYF
>TRBJ2-3|NA|NA|TRBV20-1
TGCAGTGCTAGTGGTCGGCCAGGATCCACAGATACGCAGTATTTT
CSASGRPGSTDTQYF
>TRBJ2-1|NA|TRBD2|TRBV5-1
TGCGCCAGCAGCTTGGGAGGGACTAGCTTCAATGAGCAGTTCTTC
CASSLGGTSFNEQFF
>TRBJ2-5|NA|NA|TRBV2
TGTGCCAGCAGGGGCGGTCCAGGCGGGGAGACCCAGTACTTC
CASRGGPGGETQYF
>TRBJ1-5|NA|NA|TRBV2
TGTGCCAGCAGTGACTTGGGGGGAAATCAGCCCCAGCATTTT
CASSDLGGNQPQHF
>TRBJ2-7|few|TRBD1|TRBV14
TGTGCCAGCAGCCGCGGACAGGGGTTTTTCTACGAGCAGTACTTC
CASSRGQGFFYEQYF
>TRBJ1-6|NA|NA|TRBV11-2
TGTGCCAGCAGCTTAGGGTGGCAGAATAATTCACCCCTCCACTTT
CASSLGWQNNSPLHF
>TRBJ2-5|NA|NA|TRBV7-2
TGTGCCAGCAGCTCGGCAGGGGAAAGAGAGACCCAGTACTTC
CASSSAGERETQYF
>TRBJ1-2|NA|TRBD1|TRBV12-3/TRBV12-4
TGTGCCAGCAGTCCTGACAGGGTTTATGGCTACACCTTC
CASSPDRVYGYTF
>TRBJ1-1|once|TRBD1|TRBV7-6
TGTGCCAGCAGCTTCGCAACCGGGACAGGGGGAACTGAAGCTTTCTTT
CASSFATGTGGTEAFF
>TRBJ1-1|NA|TRBD1|TRBV15
TGTGCCACCAGCACCTTTACAGGGGATGGAGCTTTCTTT
CATSTFTGDGAFF
>TRBJ2-5|once|NA|TRBV3-1/TRBV3-2
TGTGCCAGCAGCCCTGTACCGGACAGACAAGAGACCCAGTACTTC
CASSPVPDRQETQYF
>TRBJ2-5|once|TRBD1|TRBV5-6
TGTGCCAGCAGCACCTACGGGACAGGGAAAGAGACCCAGTACTTC
CASSTYGTGKETQYF
>TRBJ2-7|once|TRBD2|TRBV4-1
TGCGCCAGCAGCCAGCTCAGCGGGGTCGAGCAGTACTTC
CASSQLSGVEQYF
>TRBJ1-5|NA|TRBD1|TRBV18
TGTGCCAGCTCACCCGGACAGGGTGGGAGCAATCAGCCCCAGCATTTT
CASSPGQGGSNQPQHF
>TRBJ2-3|once|TRBD2|TRBV7-3
TGTGCCAGCAGCCCTCTAATTAGCGGGGGGGCTTTAGATACGCAGTATTTT
CASSPLISGGALDTQYF
>TRBJ2-2|NA|TRBD2|TRBV10-3
TGTGCCATCAGTGAGCTGCTAGCGGGGGCCCTGAACACCGGGGAGCTGTTTTTT
CAISELLAGALNTGELFF
>TRBJ2-7|NA|TRBD2|TRBV10-3
TGTGCCATCAAAGGGACTAGCGGGGGCTACGAGCAGTACTTC
CAIKGTSGGYEQYF
>TRBJ1-2|NA|TRBD1|TRBV9
TGTGCCAGCAGCGATTTCGGACAGGCCCGTGGTTGGTATGGCTACACCTTC
CASSDFGQARGWYGYTF
>TRBJ2-2|NA|TRBD1|TRBV18
TGTGCCAGCTCACCTACGACAGGGTGGACCGGGGAGCTGTTTTTT
CASSPTTGWTGELFF
>TRBJ2-5|NA|NA|TRBV18
TGTGCCAGCTCACCAAACTCCCAAGAGACCCAGTACTTC
CASSPNSQETQYF
>TRBJ2-7|many|TRBD1|TRBV5-4
TGTGCCAGCAGCTTGGCGGGACAGGGGAGCTCCTACGAGCAGTACTTC
CASSLAGQGSSYEQYF